Listed here are 10 T cell receptor beta chains from one sample, sequenced in a study of blood T cell repertoires in COVID-19. This table comes from immunoSEQ multiplex PCR, and its TCRdb copy is limited to in-frame clones, with some not included. The repertoire includes approximately 250,000 clones, 65% to 90% of them detected once, and 8.5% to 9.5% sits in the top ten. Specimen: PBMCs or T cells enriched from blood (not recorded which). These receptors all stem from a woman in her forties or fifties with acute COVID-19.

This sequence joins TRBV4-3 and TRBJ1-6, with TRBD1 matching over 8 bases. Unmatched junction bases numbered 12, after V lost 4 bases and J lost 7 bases. The V gene's germline CDR1 is LGHNA and CDR2 YSLEER. The CDR3 sequence is 17 residues long. The DNA of the CDR3 is TGCGCCAGCAGCCGCACACCCGGACAGGGAGACAATTCACCCCTCCACTTT. It encodes CASSRTPGQGDNSPLHF.

To note about this clone: Other DNA sequences in the same sample also yield this CDR3. This chain uses TRBV7-2 with TRBJ2-7; D is possibly TRBD1 (6 bases). V was cut by 5 bases and J by 4 bases, with 15 bases left in between. The germline gives CDR1 SGHTA, CDR2 FQGNSA. The CDR3 has 14 amino acids. The CDR3 nucleotides read TGTGCCAGCAGCCCCGGACAAGGGGGTTACGAGCAGTACTTC. Translation: CASSPGQGGYEQYF.

V is TRBV5-1 and J is TRBJ2-1, with D uncertain. The germline gives CDR1 SGHRS, CDR2 YFSETQ. Trimming removed 0 bases from V and 9 bases from J, with 13 bases in between. The CDR3 is made up of 14 amino acids. CDR3 sequence reads: CASSLALGAVEQFF. CDR3 bases: TGCGCCAGCAGCTTGGCGCTAGGCGCCGTTGAGCAGTTCTTC. The whole variable domain, remainder taken from reference TRBV5-1 and TRBJ2-1, is KAGVTQTPRYLIKTRGQQVTLSCSPISGHRSVSWYQQTPGQGLQFLFEYFSETQRNKGNFPGRFSGRQFSNSRSEMNVSTLELGDSALYLCASSLALGAVEQFFGPGTRLTVL.

This chain connects TRBV18 to TRBJ2-5, with no clear D. V was clipped by 3 bases and J by 4 bases, with 3 bases between them. This CDR3 has 11 residues. Germline-derived CDR1 and CDR2 are KGHSH and LQKENI. CDR3 coding DNA: TGTGCCAGCTCACCGGCAGAGACCCAGTACTTC. It encodes CASSPAETQYF.

A single count supports this clone. This chain links TRBV7-9 with TRBJ2-1, with D possibly being TRBD2 (7 bases). Between the trimmed V and J ends, which lost 3 bases and 6 bases, there was a span of 18 bases. Looked up from germline, CDR1 is SEHNR and CDR2 is FQNEAQ (reference sequence). This CDR3 is 16 amino acids long. The CDR3 region has the DNA TGTGCCAGCAGCTTTTCCGGGGGGCCGCCCTCCAATGAGCAGTTCTTC. Its translation: CASSFSGGPPSNEQFF. Full variable domain (outside the CDR3, taken from reference TRBV7-9 and TRBJ2-1): DTGVSQNPRHKITKRGQNVTFRCDPISEHNRLYWYRQTLGQGPEFLTYFQNEAQLEKSRLLSDRFSAERPKGSFSTLEIQRTEQGDSAMYLCASSFSGGPPSNEQFFGPGTRLTVL.

The chain employs TRBV27 and TRBJ1-1, with 9 bases matching TRBD1. Trimming cost V 3 bases and J 4 bases; bases outside gene matches: 9. CDR1 is MNHEY, CDR2 SMNVEV, per germline (reference sequence). The CDR3 is 16 amino acids. CDR3 residues: CASSFYSDRGGTEAFF. The CDR3 nucleotides read TGTGCCAGCAGTTTTTACAGCGACAGGGGGGGCACTGAAGCTTTCTTT.

The table lists this clone with a few counts. V is TRBV5-4 and J is TRBJ1-1, with D possibly matching TRBD1 (6 bases). V was shortened by 0 bases and J by 1 base, with 10 bases between the two germline ends. This CDR3 is 15 amino acids long. Germline-derived CDR1 and CDR2 are SGHNT and YYREEE (reference sequence). The CDR3 reads CASSLGTASNTEAFF. The CDR3 DNA is TGTGCCAGCAGCTTGGGGACAGCGTCGAACACTGAAGCTTTCTTT.

This clone has more than one count but fewer than ten. The chain employs TRBV6-4 and TRBJ2-1; the match to TRBD1 covers 7 bases. The germline gives CDR1 MRHNA, CDR2 SNTAGT. J lost 2 bases, V lost 4 bases, and 5 bases had no gene match. The CDR3 has 15 residues. For the CDR3, the DNA is TGTGCCAGCAGTGTAGGACAGGTAACCTACAATGAGCAGTTCTTC. It specifies CASSVGQVTYNEQFF.

The chain uses TRBV7-9 and TRBJ1-2; D remains ambiguous. The V and J ends lost 5 bases and 4 bases respectively, with 14 bases between them. Germline V gene lookup returns CDR1 SEHNR and CDR2 FQNEAQ (reference sequence). The CDR3 totals 14 residues. The CDR3 sequence: CASSPREGLYGYTF. In DNA form, the CDR3 reads TGTGCCAGCAGCCCCCGTGAGGGCCTCTATGGCTACACCTTC.

The chain employs TRBV10-3 and TRBJ2-2; 8 bases are shared with TRBD1. V gave up 7 bases and J gave up 7 bases; unmatched junction bases: 5. The CDR3 is 13 amino acids. Germline V gene sequence: CDR1 ENHRY, CDR2 SYGVKD. This CDR3 reads CAITSTGVGELFF. The CDR3 DNA reads as TGTGCCATCACCTCGACAGGGGTCGGGGAGCTGTTTTTT.